The 8 T cell receptor beta chains given below trace back to one sample, sequenced in a study of T cell responses to AZD1222 COVID-19 vaccine. Sequencing used immunoSEQ multiplex PCR; TCRdb keeps in-frame clones, though not all of them. Counted here are some 150,000 clones, about 93% occurring once; the ten biggest clones make up over 0.95%. The sequences come from peripheral blood, collected on day 0 of AZD1222 vaccination. These receptors originate from an adult in good health.

Written as DNA, the CDR3 is TGTGCCAGCAGCTTTGGAACAGGGGAGACTGAAGCTTTCTTT. It is translated as CASSFGTGETEAFF. The chain has TRBV7-9 and TRBJ1-1, with 7 positions matching TRBD1. The CDR3 extends over 14 amino acids. With V trimmed by 3 bases and J by 5 bases, 6 bases remained unmatched. The V gene's germline CDR1 is SEHNR and CDR2 FQNEAQ (reference sequence).

V is TRBV19 and J is TRBJ1-2; 10 nucleotides line up with TRBD1. V lost 1 base to trimming and J lost 6 bases; unmatched junction nucleotides: 5. The CDR3 runs to 15 residues. Germline V lookup: CDR1 LNHDA, CDR2 SQIVND (reference sequence). CDR3: CASSIVTGGAHGYTF. The CDR3 nucleotides are TGTGCCAGTAGTATAGTGACAGGGGGCGCGCATGGCTACACCTTC.

V is TRBV5-1 and J is TRBJ2-2, with D possibly matching TRBD1 (5 bases). Per germline, CDR1 SGHRS and CDR2 YFSETQ. Between the trimmed V and J ends, which lost 2 bases and 1 base, there was a span of 21 bases. The CDR3 covers 19 residues. This CDR3 is CASSFLPLKTAKNTGELFF. As DNA, the CDR3 is TGCGCCAGCAGCTTTCTCCCCCTAAAGACAGCCAAGAACACCGGGGAGCTGTTTTTT.

This clone showed up just once. The chain couples TRBV5-6 to TRBJ1-4, with 9 positions matching TRBD1. The CDR3 sequence is 15 residues long. Germline CDR1 reads SGHDT; CDR2 reads YYEEEE. Losses at the gene ends were 1 base for V and 9 bases for J; bases not matched to a gene: 7. The CDR3 is CASSLQGQGTQKLFF. The CDR3 coding sequence is TGTGCCAGCAGCTTGCAGGGACAGGGAACGCAAAAACTGTTTTTT.

This clone was seen just once. In DNA, the CDR3 is TGTGCCAGTAGTACTTGGGGAGATACGCAGTATTTT. Amino acids: CASSTWGDTQYF. This sequence joins TRBV19 and TRBJ2-3; D not certain. Germline V gene lookup returns CDR1 LNHDA and CDR2 SQIVND (reference sequence). The V gene lost 4 bases and the J gene lost 5 bases, with 7 bases spanning the gap. CDR3 length equals 12 residues. The full variable domain, rest sourced from reference TRBV19 and TRBJ2-3, is DGGITQSPKYLFRKEGQNVTLSCEQNLNHDAMYWYRQDPGQGLRLIYYSQIVNDFQKGDIAEGYSVSREKKESFPLTVTSAQKNPTAFYLCASSTWGDTQYFGPGTRLTVL.

The V call is TRBV6-1, the J call TRBJ2-7; D perhaps matches TRBD2 (5 bases). CDR1 is MNHNS and CDR2 is SASEGT in the germline V gene. The length of the CDR3 is 17 residues. Trimming removed 3 bases at V and 0 bases at J, with 18 bases between. The CDR3, as DNA: TGTGCCAGCAGTGACCCCCCGGACTTCTCGAGCTCCTACGAGCAGTACGTC. Translating gives CASSDPPDFSSSYEQYV.

The chain is built from TRBV11-2 and TRBJ1-6; maybe TRBD1 (6 bases). Germline CDR1 is SGHAT and CDR2 is FQNNGV. CDR3 length: 13 residues. Trimming pared 0 bases from V and 10 bases from J, leaving 7 bases between. CDR3 sequence (DNA): TGTGCCAGCAGCTTAGATGACAGGTCACCCCTCCACTTT. The encoded protein is CASSLDDRSPLHF.

The rearrangement joins TRBV5-1 to TRBJ1-2; 10 bases are a match to TRBD1. Per the germline V gene, CDR1 is SGHRS and CDR2 is YFSETQ. V lost 3 bases, J lost 4 bases, and 6 bases stayed unmatched. The CDR3 consists of 15 residues. Here the CDR3 DNA reads TGCGCCAGCAGCTCGGGACAGGGGAAGGCCTATGGCTACACCTTC. This gives the protein CASSSGQGKAYGYTF.